Sequencing of this T cell receptor beta chain was carried out in a study of spatial heterogeneity in lung cancer. Study as a whole: Among detected sequences, beta-chain ones consistently exceeded alpha-chain ones in number.

Time point of the sample: sample taken at primary tumor resection. Study conclusions and caveats: Expanded intratumoral alpha and beta TCR counts tracked tumor mutation counts.

In its sample, this clonotype was seen many times. What it binds is not known. The CDR3 runs 16 residues. V lost 4 bases, J lost 5 bases, and 17 bases lay in between. The germline CDR1 and CDR2 sequences are MNHEY and SMNVEV (reference sequence). TCRdb fed the 5' RACE reads into MiXCR, producing one record per CDR3 protein. This table holds about 22,000 distinct CDR3 sequences, approximately 8.8% found once. The sequencing here drew on lung tumor tissue, taken at surgery. The rearrangement joins TRBV27 to TRBJ1-4; D possibly corresponds to TRBD1 (5 bases). This TCR was recovered from a male donor with early-stage non-small cell lung cancer. CDR3 sequence: CASSSPQGSGNEKLFF. CDR3 sequence (DNA): TGTGCCAGCAGTTCTCCCCAGGGTAGCGGAAATGAAAAACTGTTTTTT.